These 23 T cell receptor beta chains share one sample of origin, sequenced in a study of quantifying T cell responses using KT2 cells. Study information: TCR alpha and beta constant-region primers primed reverse transcription of RNA.

An oligo carrying a UMI was ligated to the cDNA 3' end. The first PCR ran around 4 cycles with an equimolar RC1.1 and RC1.2 beta primer mix. One entry per CDR3 protein, called by TCRdb with MiXCR from the UMI-ligation and nested PCR reads. The sample yields fewer than 50,000 distinct CDR3 sequences, around 10% seen once. Sequencing used PBMCs spiked with cells of the T cell clone KT2. Source of these receptors: a human donor.

The chain recombines TRBV13 with TRBJ1-5, with D unresolved. The CDR3 extends over 14 amino acids. CDR1 PRHDT and CDR2 FYEKMQ come from the germline V gene (reference sequence). V was trimmed by 0 bases and J by 7 bases, leaving 10 bases between them. CDR3 region: CASSLGTSGQPQHF. The CDR3, as DNA: TGTGCCAGCAGCTTAGGCACATCGGGGCAGCCCCAGCATTTT.

The rearrangement joins TRBV29-1 to TRBJ1-2; possible D gene TRBD1, 5 bases. CDR1 and CDR2 (germline): SQVTM, ANQGSEA. The CDR3 runs to 16 residues. Trimming shortened V by 4 bases and J by 8 bases, and 26 bases separated the two germline ends. CDR3 in amino acids: CSVGGGRGLNSKGYTF. The CDR3, as DNA: TGCAGCGTTGGTGGGGGTCGGGGTTTAAATTCAAAGGGCTACACCTTC.

This rearrangement joins TRBV12-3 or TRBV12-4 to TRBJ1-1, with TRBD1 matching over 7 bases. The CDR3 consists of 15 residues. V trimming: 5 bases; J trimming: 0 bases; junction bases outside the gene matches: 6. CDR3 bases: TGTGCCAGCAGTCTGCAGACAGGGATGAACACTGAAGCTTTCTTT. Encoded protein: CASSLQTGMNTEAFF.

The chain carries TRBV12-3 or TRBV12-4 and TRBJ1-4; 9 nucleotides match TRBD1. This CDR3 has 14 amino acids. After removal of 3 bases from V and 8 bases from J, the junction contained 4 bases not matched to a gene. DNA for the CDR3: TGTGCCAGCAGTTTCGGACAGGGGCGCGAAAAACTGTTTTTT. It specifies CASSFGQGREKLFF.

There are many counts of this clonotype. The chain combines TRBV30 with TRBJ2-7; tentatively, D is TRBD1 (5 bases). Trimming removed 3 bases at V and 0 bases at J, with 9 bases between. The CDR3 spans 13 residues. CDR1 and CDR2 (germline): GTSNPN, SVGIG (reference sequence). The CDR3 sequence: CAWSQGDSYEQYF. For the CDR3, the DNA is TGTGCCTGGAGCCAGGGTGACTCCTACGAGCAGTACTTC.

This clonotype showed up just a few times. The V and J genes are TRBV20-1 and TRBJ1-6; D gene uncertain. V lost 0 bases, J lost 14 bases, and 14 bases lay in between. CDR3 length equals 13 residues. In germline, CDR1 is DFQATT, CDR2 SNEGSKA (reference sequence). The CDR3 nucleotides are TGCAGTGCTAGAGATTCGGCCGCTTTCACCCTCCACTTT. Translation gives CSARDSAAFTLHF.

This clonotype was found a few times. The V call is TRBV29-1, the J call TRBJ2-1, with 12 bases identical to TRBD2. There are 18 residues in the CDR3. Trimming at V came to 6 bases and at J to 2 bases, leaving 14 bases not matched to a gene. Germline-derived CDR1 and CDR2 are SQVTM and ANQGSEA. CDR3 residues: CSVMTSGGRVHTYNEQFF. The DNA of the CDR3 is TGCAGCGTAATGACTAGCGGGGGCCGAGTTCACACCTACAATGAGCAGTTCTTC.

This sequence joins TRBV7-2 and TRBJ1-2; D not resolved. The ends were cut back, 1 base at V and 0 bases at J, with 12 bases in the middle. This CDR3 region has 16 residues. CDR1 and CDR2 from the germline V gene are SGHTA and FQGNSA. CDR3 sequence (DNA): TGTGCCAGCAGCTTAGACAAAACGATGTCTAACTATGGCTACACCTTC. Protein: CASSLDKTMSNYGYTF.

V and J are TRBV12-3 or TRBV12-4 and TRBJ1-4; 10 bases map to TRBD1. V lost 6 bases to trimming and J lost 8 bases; unmatched junction nucleotides: 6. This CDR3 spans 14 amino acids. Here the CDR3 DNA reads TGTGCCAGCAGGGGGACAGGGGACTTCGAAAAACTGTTTTTT. Encoded protein: CASRGTGDFEKLFF.

V and J are TRBV2 and TRBJ1-1, with a weak D call TRBD1 (6 bases). V was shortened by 6 bases and J by 3 bases, with 17 bases between the two germline ends. The germline gives CDR1 SNHLY, CDR2 FYNNEI. CDR3 length: 15 amino acids. The CDR3 coding sequence is TGTGCCAGCAGAAAGAACAGGGAAGGGGACACTGAAGCTTTCTTT. As protein: CASRKNREGDTEAFF. Complete variable domain (other parts from reference TRBV2 and TRBJ1-1): EPEVTQTPSHQVTQMGQEVILRCVPISNHLYFYWYRQILGQKVEFLVSFYNNEISEKSEIFDDQFSVERPDGSNFTLKIRSTKLEDSAMYFCASRKNREGDTEAFFGQGTRLTVV.

The CDR3 loop reads CASSSRDTRYTDTQYF. In DNA, the CDR3 is TGTGCCAGCAGCTCCCGGGACACGAGATACACAGATACGCAGTATTTT. The chain employs TRBV11-3 and TRBJ2-3; a weak D match, TRBD1 (6 bases). Trimming took 4 bases from V and 2 from J, leaving 16 bases between them. CDR1 is SGHNT and CDR2 is YENEEA in the germline V gene. The CDR3 runs 16 residues.

Ten or more counts support this clonotype. This chain links TRBV29-1 with TRBJ2-6; 9 nucleotides align to TRBD1. Per germline, CDR1 SQVTM and CDR2 ANQGSEA. Unmatched junction bases numbered 3, after V lost 3 bases and J lost 3 bases. This CDR3 is 15 amino acids long. The CDR3 coding sequence is TGCAGCGTTGAGGGACAGGGTAGTGGGGCCAACGTCCTGACTTTC. Its translation is CSVEGQGSGANVLTF.

The V and J genes are TRBV14 and TRBJ2-3; D remains unclear. This CDR3 comprises 12 residues. The ends were cut back, 3 bases at V and 3 bases at J, with 4 bases in the middle. Germline V gene data show CDR1 as SGHDN and CDR2 as FVKESK. The CDR3 coding sequence is TGTGCCAGCAGCCACCGTACAGATACGCAGTATTTT. It yields the protein CASSHRTDTQYF.

V usage is TRBV3-1 and J usage is TRBJ2-1, with D tentatively TRBD2 (6 bases). This CDR3 is built from 13 residues. V lost 4 bases, J lost 3 bases, and 7 bases lay in between. Germline CDR1 and CDR2: LGHDT and YNNKEL (reference sequence). CDR3 region: CASSLGSYNEQFF. As DNA, the CDR3 is TGTGCCAGCAGCCTCGGGAGCTACAATGAGCAGTTCTTC.

This clonotype was observed many times. This chain uses TRBV3-1 with TRBJ2-1; TRBD1 might be the D (6 bases). Per the germline V gene, CDR1 is LGHDT and CDR2 is YNNKEL (reference sequence). The CDR3 covers 15 residues. Deletions cut 7 bases from V and 13 bases from J, with 26 bases between. DNA of the CDR3: TGTGCCAGCACACCAGCGGAGGACAGTTTAAATTTCCAGTTCTTC. Its protein product is CASTPAEDSLNFQFF.

The chain carries TRBV12-3 or TRBV12-4 and TRBJ2-3; 8 nucleotides line up with TRBD1. V was pared by 5 bases and J by 2 bases, with 9 bases of the junction left unmatched. This CDR3 comprises 16 residues. CDR3 nucleotide sequence: TGTGCCAGCAGTAAACGGACAGGGTCCGACACAGATACGCAGTATTTT. As protein: CASSKRTGSDTDTQYF.

The V call is TRBV2, the J call TRBJ2-7, with 9 bases aligning to TRBD1. The CDR3 has 18 residues. Germline CDR1 is SNHLY and CDR2 is FYNNEI. With V trimmed by 5 bases and J by 3 bases, 17 bases remained unmatched. This CDR3 is CASSRRIITGTGNYEQYF. The CDR3 nucleotides read TGTGCCAGCAGTCGACGAATAATAACCGGGACAGGGAACTACGAGCAGTACTTC.

Only one count was recorded for this clonotype. This rearrangement joins TRBV5-5 to TRBJ2-1; D is possibly TRBD1 (5 bases). CDR1 and CDR2 (germline): SGHKS, YYEKEE (reference sequence). The CDR3 is 15 amino acids. V lost 0 bases to trimming and J lost 7 bases, with 14 bases between them. The chain's CDR3 is CASSLGMYQGNEQFF. The CDR3 DNA follows: TGTGCCAGCAGCTTGGGGATGTACCAGGGTAATGAGCAGTTCTTC.

This clonotype was observed a handful of times. The gene calls are TRBV12-3 or TRBV12-4 and TRBJ2-7; no reliable D call. The V end was cut by 3 bases, the J end by 4 bases, with 10 bases between. The CDR3 has 13 residues. The CDR3 bases are TGTGCCAGCAGTTTGGGCAGAGAATACGAGCAGTACTTC. Its protein is CASSLGREYEQYF.

The V gene is TRBV28, the J gene TRBJ2-1; possible D gene TRBD2, 5 bases. The CDR3 length is 15 residues. Germline CDR1 and CDR2: MDHEN and SYDVKM. The V gene lost 2 bases and the J gene lost 7 bases, with 15 bases spanning the gap. The CDR3 is CASSLSGRPGNEQFF. CDR3 in DNA: TGTGCCAGCAGTTTAAGTGGGAGACCTGGGAATGAGCAGTTCTTC.

This clonotype turned up a few times. This chain connects TRBV29-1 to TRBJ1-1; D remains unclear. Trimming pared 3 bases from V and 0 bases from J, leaving 11 bases between. CDR1 and CDR2 from the germline V gene are SQVTM and ANQGSEA. This CDR3 is built from 14 residues. The chain's CDR3 is CSVDRVLMNTEAFF. CDR3 nucleotides: TGCAGCGTTGATCGTGTGCTAATGAACACTGAAGCTTTCTTT.

This clonotype was seen a handful of times. The chain combines TRBV20-1 with TRBJ2-7, with 9 bases lining up with TRBD1. The CDR3 length is 14 residues. Trimming at V came to 6 bases and at J to 5 bases, leaving 11 bases not matched to a gene. The germline CDR1 and CDR2 sequences are DFQATT and SNEGSKA (reference sequence). The CDR3 coding sequence is TGCAGTGCCACAACTCGGACAGGGGAACACGAGCAGTACTTC. Its translation: CSATTRTGEHEQYF.

This clonotype was picked up many times. The chain combines TRBV20-1 with TRBJ2-3; 8 bases are shared with TRBD1. Germline V CDR1 and CDR2: DFQATT, SNEGSKA (reference sequence). This CDR3 comprises 15 residues. With V trimmed by 3 bases and J by 3 bases, 8 bases remained unmatched. The CDR3 region is CSASSPTGVTDTQYF. Here the CDR3 DNA reads TGCAGTGCTAGTTCTCCGACAGGGGTGACAGATACGCAGTATTTT.